The sequence of this T cell receptor beta chain was determined in a study of shared clonotypes between healthy human individuals. CDR3 length: 15 amino acids. CDR1 MDHEN and CDR2 SYDVKM come from the germline V gene. Trimming pared 2 bases from V and 4 bases from J, leaving 11 bases between. CD4+ cell separation produced CD45RA+ naive and CD45RA-negative memory subsets. This clone has just one count. Clones were read by immunoSEQ multiplex PCR, and TCRdb kept only the in-frame ones, dropping some. The table lists about 600,000 clones, 95% to 98% of them singletons. The chain joins TRBV28 to TRBJ1-4; unclear D gene. This TCR came from a woman aged 30 to 39 in good health. The sequenced material came from naive CD4+ T cells sorted from blood. The subset is: CD45RA+ positively selected. CDR3 bases: TGTGCCAGCAGTTTAGGAGCTCAGAATAATGAAAAACTGTTTTTT. Residues: CASSLGAQNNEKLFF.